This entry lists 31 T cell receptor beta chains sequenced from one sample in a study of shared clonotypes between healthy human individuals. Generated by immunoSEQ multiplex PCR, the TCRdb table keeps only in-frame clones and is missing some. The sample gives fewer than 2.5 million clones, over 85% of which show up once; 0.36% is in the top ten. The specimen was naive CD4+ T cells from PBMCs. Subset indicated: CD45RA+ positively selected. The receptors originated from a man aged 18 to 29 in good health. Some clones in this sample may be carry-over from other donors' samples.

The chain has TRBV28 and TRBJ2-5; TRBD1 or TRBD2 may be the D gene (6 bases each). Germline values: CDR1 MDHEN, CDR2 SYDVKM. This CDR3 region has 12 residues. V was pared by 6 bases and J by 9 bases, with 14 bases between. The CDR3 nucleotides are TGTGCCAGCAGGTCCGGGGGCAGGGCCCAGTACTTC. Translated: CASRSGGRAQYF.

This rearrangement joins TRBV6-6 to TRBJ1-6; D uncertain. The CDR3 is 15 residues long. V gave up 0 bases and J gave up 7 bases, with 10 bases separating them. Germline lookup yields CDR1 MNHNY and CDR2 SVGAGI (reference sequence). CDR3 loop: CASSYSSGRNSPLHF. The CDR3 DNA follows: TGTGCCAGCAGTTACTCATCTGGGAGGAATTCACCCCTCCACTTT.

This sequence joins TRBV18 and TRBJ1-1, with 10 bases identical to TRBD1. V shed 3 bases, J shed 5 bases, and the junction held 6 bases outside the gene matches. The CDR3 covers 15 residues. Germline CDR1 KGHSH, CDR2 LQKENI. The CDR3 nucleotides are TGTGCCAGCTCACCGCCGGACAGGGGGGGTACTGAAGCTTTCTTT. Its translation: CASSPPDRGGTEAFF.

This chain joins TRBV19 and TRBJ2-7; possible D gene TRBD1, 6 bases. In germline, CDR1 is LNHDA, CDR2 SQIVND (reference sequence). Trimming left V 9 bases short and J 0 bases short, with 18 bases between. This CDR3 has 15 residues. DNA for the CDR3: TGTGCCAGCCGCCTTGTTCGGGACAACTCCTACGAGCAGTACTTC. Amino acids: CASRLVRDNSYEQYF. The full variable domain, completed using reference TRBV19 and TRBJ2-7, is DGGITQSPKYLFRKEGQNVTLSCEQNLNHDAMYWYRQDPGQGLRLIYYSQIVNDFQKGDIAEGYSVSREKKESFPLTVTSAQKNPTAFYLCASRLVRDNSYEQYFGPGTRLTVT.

This clone was recorded only once. V and J are TRBV7-2 and TRBJ1-4; 9 positions match TRBD1. Germline V gene data show CDR1 as SGHTA and CDR2 as FQGNSA. CDR3 length: 14 residues. V dropped 5 bases and J dropped 6; count of bases not matched to a gene: 4. The CDR3 DNA follows: TGTGCCAGCAGCCTCAGACAGGGGGATGAAAAACTGTTTTTT. Translation gives CASSLRQGDEKLFF. Complete variable domain (other parts from reference TRBV7-2 and TRBJ1-4): GAGVSQSPSNKVTEKGKDVELRCDPISGHTALYWYRQSLGQGLEFLIYFQGNSAPDKSGLPSDRFSAERTGGSVSTLTIQRTQQEDSAVYLCASSLRQGDEKLFFGSGTQLSVL.

The J gene is TRBJ1-1, the V gene TRBV27, with a weak D call TRBD1 (6 bases). There are 16 residues in the CDR3. CDR1 is MNHEY and CDR2 is SMNVEV in the germline V gene (reference sequence). Trimming removed 6 bases at V and 0 bases at J, with 17 bases between. The CDR3 DNA reads as TGTGCCAGCAGCTTCTCCGGGGGGCCCCTGAACACTGAAGCTTTCTTT. Encoded protein: CASSFSGGPLNTEAFF.

The rearrangement links TRBV29-1 to TRBJ1-1; no definite D call. V gave up 5 bases and J gave up 3 bases, with 10 bases separating them. CDR1 and CDR2 (germline): SQVTM, ANQGSEA. This CDR3 has 12 residues. In DNA, the CDR3 is TGCAGCGTTAAAGGATTGTACACTGAAGCTTTCTTT. Translating gives CSVKGLYTEAFF.

The chain employs TRBV7-3 and TRBJ2-2, with TRBD2 as a possible D gene (6 bases). Germline CDR1 SGHTA, CDR2 FQGTGA. The V end was cut by 2 bases, the J end by 4 bases, with 14 bases between. This CDR3 comprises 16 residues. The CDR3 nucleotides read TGTGCCAGCAGCTTATTGGCGGGACTCGGCACCGGGGAGCTGTTTTTT. Its protein product is CASSLLAGLGTGELFF. Combining the CDR3 with reference TRBV7-3 and TRBJ2-2 gives the whole variable domain GAGVSQTPSNKVTEKGKYVELRCDPISGHTALYWYRQSLGQGPEFLIYFQGTGAADDSGLPNDRFFAVRPEGSVSTLKIQRTERGDSAVYLCASSLLAGLGTGELFFGEGSRLTVL.

J is TRBJ1-3 and V is TRBV28; tentatively, D is TRBD1 (6 bases). Trimming took off 5 bases at V and 2 bases at J, with 13 bases between the two ends. The CDR3 consists of 15 residues. From germline, CDR1 is MDHEN and CDR2 SYDVKM. The CDR3 DNA reads TGTGCCAGCAGTACGGAACAGGGAACTGGAAACACCATATATTTT. Its translation: CASSTEQGTGNTIYF.

The chain combines TRBV7-9 with TRBJ2-1; 9 positions agree with TRBD2. V trimming: 5 bases; J trimming: 9 bases; junction bases outside the gene matches: 11. Germline CDR1 and CDR2: SEHNR and FQNEAQ (reference sequence). CDR3 length: 15 amino acids. This chain's CDR3 is CASSKFSSGNFEQFF. The CDR3 DNA sequence: TGTGCCAGCAGCAAATTTTCTAGCGGGAATTTTGAGCAGTTCTTC.

The chain links TRBV7-2 to TRBJ2-3; TRBD1 agrees at 10 bases. This CDR3 is built from 16 residues. The V gene's germline CDR1 is SGHTA and CDR2 FQGNSA. The junction had 8 bases not matched to a gene; V was cut back by 5 bases and J by 3 bases. DNA for the CDR3: TGTGCCAGCAGCCCTGGGAGGACAGGGGGGACAGATACGCAGTATTTT. Protein: CASSPGRTGGTDTQYF.

The chain is built from TRBV11-3 and TRBJ2-3; tentative D call: TRBD2 (5 bases). The germline V gene has CDR1 SGHNT and CDR2 YENEEA. The CDR3 loop spans 16 amino acids. V was shortened by 0 bases and J by 0 bases, with 10 bases between the two germline ends. CDR3 loop: CASSLDEGGSTDTQYF. The CDR3 nucleotides read TGTGCCAGCAGCTTAGATGAGGGCGGAAGCACAGATACGCAGTATTTT.

The chain links TRBV4-1 to TRBJ2-5, with TRBD2 matching over 7 bases. Germline CDR1 is MGHRA and CDR2 is YSYEKL. V dropped 11 bases and J dropped 3; count of bases not matched to a gene: 12. The CDR3 consists of 14 residues. Here the CDR3 DNA reads TGCGCCTGCTCCCCGGGAGGAGTTAAAGAGACCCAGTACTTC. This codes for CACSPGGVKETQYF.

This rearrangement joins TRBV7-3 to TRBJ2-5; D possibly matches TRBD1 or TRBD2 (6 bases each). This CDR3 spans 15 amino acids. V was shortened by 5 bases and J by 2 bases, with 15 bases between the two germline ends. Germline CDR1 is SGHTA and CDR2 is FQGTGA. CDR3 residues: CASSPQGRGQETQYF. The CDR3 DNA follows: TGTGCCAGCAGCCCACAGGGCCGGGGGCAAGAGACCCAGTACTTC.

In regard to this clone: Other DNA sequences in the sample encode the same CDR3. The rearrangement links TRBV7-2 to TRBJ2-5; 8 nucleotides agree with TRBD1. This CDR3 contains 13 residues. The V and J ends lost 3 bases and 4 bases, in that order; junction bases with no gene match: 1. Per the germline V gene, CDR1 is SGHTA and CDR2 is FQGNSA. The CDR3 DNA reads as TGTGCCAGCAGCTTGGACAGGGCAGAGACCCAGTACTTC. Translated: CASSLDRAETQYF.

The chain links TRBV7-6 to TRBJ2-3; D ambiguous. Between the trimmed V and J ends, which lost 6 bases and 4 bases, there was a span of 8 bases. Per germline, CDR1 SGHVS and CDR2 FNYEAQ. The CDR3 runs 12 residues. The CDR3 here is CASSPTADTQYF. CDR3 DNA sequence: TGTGCCAGCAGTCCCACCGCAGATACGCAGTATTTT.

The chain recombines TRBV9 with TRBJ1-5; D unclear. CDR1 is SGDLS and CDR2 is YYNGEE in the germline V gene. CDR3 length equals 13 residues. V lost 4 bases, J lost 11 bases, and 16 bases lay in between. This CDR3 is CASSLQSGSAQHF. The CDR3 coding sequence is TGTGCCAGCAGCTTACAGTCGGGTTCGGCCCAGCATTTT.

The rearrangement joins TRBV27 to TRBJ2-7, with D unclear. The CDR3 sequence is 13 residues long. Trimming removed 6 bases from V and 3 bases from J, with 12 bases in between. Germline CDR1 and CDR2: MNHEY and SMNVEV (reference sequence). CDR3 sequence: CASSTRRYYEQYF. The CDR3 DNA reads TGTGCCAGCAGCACGAGAAGGTACTACGAGCAGTACTTC.

The CDR3 DNA is TGCGCCAGCAGACGGGGTTCAGAGTCAGGGGCCAACGTCCTGACTTTC. Amino acids: CASRRGSESGANVLTF. This rearrangement joins TRBV5-1 to TRBJ2-6; D may be TRBD2 (5 bases). V lost 5 bases and J 4 bases, leaving 16 bases between the germline ends. This CDR3 spans 16 amino acids. The germline gives CDR1 SGHRS, CDR2 YFSETQ.

To note about this clone: The sample holds other DNA sequences that translate to the same CDR3. The chain joins TRBV27 to TRBJ1-2; TRBD1 matches 8 bases. The germline V gene has CDR1 MNHEY and CDR2 SMNVEV (reference sequence). V was clipped by 0 bases and J by 4 bases; unmatched bases: 1. The CDR3 is made up of 14 amino acids. The CDR3 reads CASSLSDRGYGYTF. The CDR3, as DNA: TGTGCCAGCAGTTTATCAGACAGGGGCTATGGCTACACCTTC.

This clone has only a few counts. The same CDR3 arises from other DNA sequences in this sample as well. The chain recombines TRBV30 with TRBJ1-3; no clear D gene. Germline lookup yields CDR1 GTSNPN and CDR2 SVGIG (reference sequence). The CDR3 contains 13 residues. V lost 0 bases, J lost 2 bases, and 5 bases lay in between. The CDR3 protein is CAWSVSAGNTIYF. As DNA, the CDR3 is TGTGCCTGGAGTGTGTCGGCTGGAAACACCATATATTTT.

Comment on this clone: Other DNA sequences of this sample code for an identical CDR3. The chain is built from TRBV7-2 and TRBJ2-7, with 9 bases matching TRBD1. V gave up 4 bases and J gave up 5 bases; unmatched junction bases: 3. This CDR3 spans 13 amino acids. Germline V gene sequence: CDR1 SGHTA, CDR2 FQGNSA. CDR3 sequence (DNA): TGTGCCAGCAGCTCGGACAGGGGTAACGAGCAGTACTTC. As protein: CASSSDRGNEQYF.

A remark on this clone: The junction departs from the called germline gene at one end, perhaps through a read error. CDR3 residues: CASSAQTGGAYEQYF. The CDR3, as DNA: TGTGCCAGTAGTGCCCAGACAGGGGGGGCATACGAGCAGTACTTC. The V call is TRBV2, the J call TRBJ2-7, with 9 bases lining up with TRBD1. The CDR3 sequence is 15 residues long. The germline V gene encodes CDR1 SNHLY and CDR2 FYNNEI. The whole variable domain, filled in from reference TRBV2 and TRBJ2-7, reads EPEVTQTPSHQVTQMGQEVILRCVPISNHLYFYWYRQILGQKVEFLVSFYNNEISEKSEIFDDQFSVERPDGSNFTLKIRSTKLEDSAMYFCASSAQTGGAYEQYFGPGTRLTVT.

This clone has just a few counts. This chain connects TRBV5-1 to TRBJ1-5; D might be TRBD1 (5 bases). There are 15 residues in the CDR3. The V end lost 5 bases, the J end lost 3 bases, and 15 bases lay between the germline ends. Per the germline V gene, CDR1 is SGHRS and CDR2 is YFSETQ. CDR3 amino acids: CASSEVGGINQPQHF. In DNA form, the CDR3 reads TGCGCCAGCAGTGAAGTCGGGGGGATCAATCAGCCCCAGCATTTT.

As for this clone: At the DNA level, this CDR3 is encoded by other sequences in the same sample as well. The rearrangement uses TRBV28 and TRBJ1-1; D gene uncertain. The CDR3 extends over 11 amino acids. With 5 bases removed from V and 8 bases from J, the gap between germline ends came to 9 bases. Germline CDR1 and CDR2: MDHEN and SYDVKM. CDR3 region: CASSLYGEAFF. CDR3 bases: TGTGCCAGCAGTCTCTACGGGGAAGCTTTCTTT.

The J gene is TRBJ2-7, the V gene TRBV7-2; D not certain. The V gene lost 3 bases and the J gene lost 1 base, with 7 bases spanning the gap. The CDR3 is 13 amino acids. The germline CDR1 and CDR2 sequences are SGHTA and FQGNSA. The CDR3 DNA follows: TGTGCCAGCAGCTTGGTCCTATCCTACGAGCAGTACTTC. This translates into CASSLVLSYEQYF.

The chain uses TRBV5-1 and TRBJ2-7, with TRBD2 matching over 8 bases. Trimming removed 4 bases from V and 2 bases from J; junction bases left unmatched: 11. The CDR3 extends over 16 amino acids. Germline V gene lookup returns CDR1 SGHRS and CDR2 YFSETQ. CDR3 protein: CASSPTWAGGAYEQYF. CDR3 nucleotide sequence: TGCGCCAGCAGCCCCACCTGGGCGGGAGGTGCCTACGAGCAGTACTTC.

This rearrangement joins TRBV27 to TRBJ2-5, with 8 bases matching TRBD1. The germline V gene encodes CDR1 MNHEY and CDR2 SMNVEV (reference sequence). There are 15 residues in the CDR3. With V trimmed by 1 base and J by 4 bases, 5 bases remained unmatched. For the CDR3, the DNA is TGTGCCAGCAGTTTATACAGGGGGACGGGAGAGACCCAGTACTTC. Protein product: CASSLYRGTGETQYF.

This chain uses TRBV19 with TRBJ1-5; D not certain. The CDR3 is 16 residues long. Germline V gene lookup returns CDR1 LNHDA and CDR2 SQIVND (reference sequence). Trimming removed 6 bases from V and 0 bases from J, with 15 bases in between. The CDR3 reads CASSPRGQYSNQPQHF. Here the CDR3 DNA reads TGTGCCAGTAGCCCCCGAGGGCAGTATAGCAATCAGCCCCAGCATTTT.

The chain joins TRBV5-1 to TRBJ2-1, with 10 positions matching TRBD2. The CDR3 contains 17 residues. CDR1 is SGHRS, CDR2 YFSETQ, per germline. V shed 0 bases and J 4 bases; nucleotides not matched to a gene: 7. CDR3 sequence (DNA): TGCGCCAGCAGCTTGGGTCTCGGACTAGCGGAATACAATGAGCAGTTCTTC. Translating gives CASSLGLGLAEYNEQFF.

The chain joins TRBV10-3 to TRBJ2-7; D possibly corresponds to TRBD1 (5 bases). The CDR3 is 14 residues long. The germline V gene encodes CDR1 ENHRY and CDR2 SYGVKD. The V and J ends lost 2 bases and 3 bases respectively, with 11 bases between them. CDR3 region: CAISEPATDYEQYF. In nucleotides, the CDR3 is TGTGCCATCAGTGAGCCCGCGACAGACTACGAGCAGTACTTC.